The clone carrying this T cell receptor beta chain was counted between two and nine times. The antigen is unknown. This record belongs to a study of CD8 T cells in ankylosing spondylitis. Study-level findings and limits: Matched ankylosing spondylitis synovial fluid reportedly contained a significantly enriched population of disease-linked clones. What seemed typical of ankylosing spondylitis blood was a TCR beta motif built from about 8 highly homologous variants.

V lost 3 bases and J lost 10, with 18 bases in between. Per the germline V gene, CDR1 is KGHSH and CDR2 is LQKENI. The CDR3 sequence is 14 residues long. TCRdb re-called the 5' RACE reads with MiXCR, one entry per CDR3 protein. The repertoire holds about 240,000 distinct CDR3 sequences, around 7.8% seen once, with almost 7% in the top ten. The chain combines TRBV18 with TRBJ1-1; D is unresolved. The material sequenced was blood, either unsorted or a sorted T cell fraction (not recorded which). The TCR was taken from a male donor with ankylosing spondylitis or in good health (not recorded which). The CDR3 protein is CASSPLLDDLAAFF. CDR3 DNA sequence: TGTGCCAGCTCACCCCTCTTGGACGACTTAGCAGCTTTCTTT.